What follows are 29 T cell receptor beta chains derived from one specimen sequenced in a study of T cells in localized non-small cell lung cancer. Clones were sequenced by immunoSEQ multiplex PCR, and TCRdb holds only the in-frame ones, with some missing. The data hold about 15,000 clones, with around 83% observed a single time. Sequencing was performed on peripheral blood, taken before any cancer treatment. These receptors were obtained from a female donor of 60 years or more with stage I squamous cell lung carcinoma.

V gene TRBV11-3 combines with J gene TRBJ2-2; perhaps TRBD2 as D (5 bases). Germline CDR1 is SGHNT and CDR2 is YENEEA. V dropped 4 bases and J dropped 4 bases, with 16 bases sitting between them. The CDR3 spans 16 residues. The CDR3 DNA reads TGTGCCAGCAGCTCGGCGGGCCAAGACGGCACCGGGGAGCTGTTTTTT. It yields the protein CASSSAGQDGTGELFF. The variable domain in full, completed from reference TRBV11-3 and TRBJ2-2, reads EAGVVQSPRYKIIEKKQPVAFWCNPISGHNTLYWYLQNLGQGPELLIRYENEEAVDDSQLPKDRFSAERLKGVDSTLKIQPAELGDSAVYLCASSSAGQDGTGELFFGEGSRLTVL.

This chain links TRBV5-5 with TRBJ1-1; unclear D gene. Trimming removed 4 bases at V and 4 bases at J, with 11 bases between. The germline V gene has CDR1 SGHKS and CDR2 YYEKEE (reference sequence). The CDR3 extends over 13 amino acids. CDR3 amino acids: CASSLSVGTEAFF. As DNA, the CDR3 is TGTGCCAGCAGCCTCTCAGTCGGCACTGAAGCTTTCTTT.

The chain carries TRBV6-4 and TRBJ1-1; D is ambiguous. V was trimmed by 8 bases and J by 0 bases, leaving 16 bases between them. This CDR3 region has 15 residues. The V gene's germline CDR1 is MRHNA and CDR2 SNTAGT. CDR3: CASLGRAAMNTEAFF. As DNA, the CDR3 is TGTGCCAGCCTTGGTAGGGCAGCCATGAACACTGAAGCTTTCTTT.

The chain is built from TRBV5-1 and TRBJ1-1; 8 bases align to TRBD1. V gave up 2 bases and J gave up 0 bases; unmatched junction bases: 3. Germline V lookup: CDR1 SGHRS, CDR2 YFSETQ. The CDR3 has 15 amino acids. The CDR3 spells CASSFSTGVNTEAFF. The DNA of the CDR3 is TGCGCCAGCAGCTTCTCGACAGGGGTGAACACTGAAGCTTTCTTT.

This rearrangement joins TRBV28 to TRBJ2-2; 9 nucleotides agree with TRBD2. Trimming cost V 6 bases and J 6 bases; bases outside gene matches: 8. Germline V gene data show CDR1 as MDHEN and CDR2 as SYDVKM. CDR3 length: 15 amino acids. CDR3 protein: CASSAGGAGPGELFF. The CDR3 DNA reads TGTGCCAGCAGCGCGGGAGGGGCGGGACCCGGGGAGCTGTTTTTT. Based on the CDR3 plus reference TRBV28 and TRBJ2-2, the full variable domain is DVKVTQSSRYLVKRTGEKVFLECVQDMDHENMFWYRQDPGLGLRLIYFSYDVKMKEKGDIPEGYSVSREKKERFSLILESASTNQTSMYLCASSAGGAGPGELFFGEGSRLTVL.

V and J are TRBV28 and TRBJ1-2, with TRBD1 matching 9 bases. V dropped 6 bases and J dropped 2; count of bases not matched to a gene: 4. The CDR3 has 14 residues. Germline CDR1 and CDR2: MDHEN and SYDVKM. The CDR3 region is CASRQGAANYGYTF. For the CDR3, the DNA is TGTGCCAGCAGACAGGGGGCTGCAAACTATGGCTACACCTTC.

The CDR3 DNA is TGTGCCTGGAGTGTAACAGGGAACTATGGCTACACCTTC. This encodes CAWSVTGNYGYTF. This sequence joins TRBV30 and TRBJ1-2; TRBD1 is a possible D gene (6 bases). The CDR3 consists of 13 residues. V lost 0 bases, J lost 2 bases, and 7 bases lay in between. CDR1 is GTSNPN, CDR2 SVGIG, per germline (reference sequence).

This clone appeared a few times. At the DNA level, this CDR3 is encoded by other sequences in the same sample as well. Here the CDR3 reads CASSIVTGSYNEQFF. The CDR3 DNA sequence: TGTGCCAGTAGTATAGTGACAGGCTCCTACAATGAGCAGTTCTTC. The rearrangement uses TRBV19 and TRBJ2-1; possible D gene TRBD1, 6 bases. Trimming removed 1 base from V and 0 bases from J, with 7 bases in between. The V gene's germline CDR1 is LNHDA and CDR2 SQIVND (reference sequence). There are 15 residues in the CDR3. The variable domain in full, with the rest retrieved from reference TRBV19 and TRBJ2-1, is DGGITQSPKYLFRKEGQNVTLSCEQNLNHDAMYWYRQDPGQGLRLIYYSQIVNDFQKGDIAEGYSVSREKKESFPLTVTSAQKNPTAFYLCASSIVTGSYNEQFFGPGTRLTVL.

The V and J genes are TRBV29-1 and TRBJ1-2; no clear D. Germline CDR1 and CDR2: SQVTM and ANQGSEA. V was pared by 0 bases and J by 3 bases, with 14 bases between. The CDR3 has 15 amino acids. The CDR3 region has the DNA TGCAGCGTTGAAGATCCCTCGGCAGCTCACTATGGCTACACCTTC. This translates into CSVEDPSAAHYGYTF.

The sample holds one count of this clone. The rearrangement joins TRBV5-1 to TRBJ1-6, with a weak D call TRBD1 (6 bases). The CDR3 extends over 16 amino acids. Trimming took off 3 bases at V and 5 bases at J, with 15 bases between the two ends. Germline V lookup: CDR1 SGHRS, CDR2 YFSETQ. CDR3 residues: CASSSQGTGHNSPLHF. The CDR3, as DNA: TGCGCCAGCAGCTCTCAGGGGACGGGGCATAATTCACCCCTCCACTTT.

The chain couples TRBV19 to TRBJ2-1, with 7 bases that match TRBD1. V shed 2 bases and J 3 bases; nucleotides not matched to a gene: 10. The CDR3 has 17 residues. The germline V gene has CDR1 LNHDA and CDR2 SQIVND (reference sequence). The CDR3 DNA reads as TGTGCCAGTAGTATACCCTCGACAGGGTTCATCTACAATGAGCAGTTCTTC. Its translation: CASSIPSTGFIYNEQFF. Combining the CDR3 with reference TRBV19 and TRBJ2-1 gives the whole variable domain DGGITQSPKYLFRKEGQNVTLSCEQNLNHDAMYWYRQDPGQGLRLIYYSQIVNDFQKGDIAEGYSVSREKKESFPLTVTSAQKNPTAFYLCASSIPSTGFIYNEQFFGPGTRLTVL.

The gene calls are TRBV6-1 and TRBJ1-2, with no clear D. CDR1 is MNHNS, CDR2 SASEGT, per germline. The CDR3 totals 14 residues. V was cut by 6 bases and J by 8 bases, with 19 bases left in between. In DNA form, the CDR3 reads TGTGCCAGCAGCCCAGCAGGAGCCGACGGGGGCTACACCTTC. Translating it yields CASSPAGADGGYTF.

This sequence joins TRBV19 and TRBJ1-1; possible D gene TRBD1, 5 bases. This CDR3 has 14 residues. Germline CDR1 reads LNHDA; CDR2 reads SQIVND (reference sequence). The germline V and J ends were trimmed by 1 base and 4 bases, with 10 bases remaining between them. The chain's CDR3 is CASSIGSGGTEAFF. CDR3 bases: TGTGCCAGTAGTATAGGTTCCGGGGGCACTGAAGCTTTCTTT.

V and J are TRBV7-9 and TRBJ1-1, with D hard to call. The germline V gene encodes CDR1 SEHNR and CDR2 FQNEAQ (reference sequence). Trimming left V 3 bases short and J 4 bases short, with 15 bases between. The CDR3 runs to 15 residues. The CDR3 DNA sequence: TGTGCCAGCAGCTTCTTGGGAGGGTCATCCACTGAAGCTTTCTTT. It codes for CASSFLGGSSTEAFF.

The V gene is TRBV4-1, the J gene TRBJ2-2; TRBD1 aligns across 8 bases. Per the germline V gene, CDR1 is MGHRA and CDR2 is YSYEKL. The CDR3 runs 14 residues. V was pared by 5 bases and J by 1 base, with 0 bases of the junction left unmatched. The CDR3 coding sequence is TGCGCCAGCAGCGACAGGGGGAACACCGGGGAGCTGTTTTTT. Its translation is CASSDRGNTGELFF.

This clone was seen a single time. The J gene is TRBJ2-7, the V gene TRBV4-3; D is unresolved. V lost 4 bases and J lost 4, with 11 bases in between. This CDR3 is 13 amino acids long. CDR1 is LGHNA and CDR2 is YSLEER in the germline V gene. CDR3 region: CASSREVEYEQYF. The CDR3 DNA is TGCGCCAGCAGCCGAGAGGTGGAGTACGAGCAGTACTTC.

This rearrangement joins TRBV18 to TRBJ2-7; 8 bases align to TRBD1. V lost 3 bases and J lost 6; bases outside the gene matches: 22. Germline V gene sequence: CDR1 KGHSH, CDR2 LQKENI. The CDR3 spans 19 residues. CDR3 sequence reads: CASSPSSQGAYGSNPEQYF. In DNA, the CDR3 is TGTGCCAGCTCACCGAGCAGCCAGGGGGCTTACGGGAGTAATCCCGAGCAGTACTTC.

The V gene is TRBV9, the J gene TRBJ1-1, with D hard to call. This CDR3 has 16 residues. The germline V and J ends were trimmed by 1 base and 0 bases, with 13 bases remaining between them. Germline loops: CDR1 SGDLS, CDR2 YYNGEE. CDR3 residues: CASSVTGLSMNTEAFF. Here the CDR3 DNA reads TGTGCCAGCAGCGTAACTGGACTGAGCATGAACACTGAAGCTTTCTTT.

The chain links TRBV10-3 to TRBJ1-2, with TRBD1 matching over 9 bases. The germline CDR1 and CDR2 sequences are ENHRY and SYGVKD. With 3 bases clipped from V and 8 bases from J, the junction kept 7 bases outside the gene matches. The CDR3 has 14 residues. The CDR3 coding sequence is TGTGCCATCAGTGACGTCACAGGGGGCAGGGGCTACACCTTC. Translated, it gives CAISDVTGGRGYTF.

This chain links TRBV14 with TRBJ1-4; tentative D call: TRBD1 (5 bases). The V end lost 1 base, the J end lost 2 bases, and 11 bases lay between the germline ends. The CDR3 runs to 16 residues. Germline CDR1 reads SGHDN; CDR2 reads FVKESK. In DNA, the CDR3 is TGTGCCAGCAGCCAAGGAATCTCAGGGACTAATGAAAAACTGTTTTTT. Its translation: CASSQGISGTNEKLFF.

The CDR3 coding sequence is TGTGCCAGCAGTTCTGACAGGGGGGTTAACTATGGCTACACCTTC. This gives the protein CASSSDRGVNYGYTF. The rearrangement uses TRBV27 and TRBJ1-2; TRBD1 aligns across 9 bases. This CDR3 region has 15 residues. V was clipped by 4 bases and J by 1 base; unmatched bases: 4. Germline V gives CDR1 MNHEY, CDR2 SMNVEV (reference sequence).

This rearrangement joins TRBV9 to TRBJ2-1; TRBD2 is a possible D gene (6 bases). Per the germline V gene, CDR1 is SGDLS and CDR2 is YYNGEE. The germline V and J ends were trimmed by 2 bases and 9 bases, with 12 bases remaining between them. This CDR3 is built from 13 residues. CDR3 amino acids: CASSVTVGGEQFF. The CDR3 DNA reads TGTGCCAGCAGCGTCACGGTGGGGGGTGAGCAGTTCTTC. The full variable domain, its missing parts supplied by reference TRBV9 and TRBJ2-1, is DSGVTQTPKHLITATGQRVTLRCSPRSGDLSVYWYQQSLDQGLQFLIQYYNGEERAKGNILERFSAQQFPDLHSELNLSSLELGDSALYFCASSVTVGGEQFFGPGTRLTVL.

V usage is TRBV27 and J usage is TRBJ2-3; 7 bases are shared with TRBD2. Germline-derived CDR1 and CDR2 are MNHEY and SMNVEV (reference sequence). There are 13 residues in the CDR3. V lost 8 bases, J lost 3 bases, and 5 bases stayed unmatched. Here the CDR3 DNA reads TGTGCCAGCGCTAGCGGAGGGACAGATACGCAGTATTTT. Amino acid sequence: CASASGGTDTQYF.

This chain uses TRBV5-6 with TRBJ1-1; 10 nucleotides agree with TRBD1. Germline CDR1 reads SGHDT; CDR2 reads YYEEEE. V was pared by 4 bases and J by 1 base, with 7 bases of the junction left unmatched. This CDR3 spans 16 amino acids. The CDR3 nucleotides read TGTGCCAGCAGCGCAGACAGGGGGCGGGGGAACACTGAAGCTTTCTTT. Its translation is CASSADRGRGNTEAFF.

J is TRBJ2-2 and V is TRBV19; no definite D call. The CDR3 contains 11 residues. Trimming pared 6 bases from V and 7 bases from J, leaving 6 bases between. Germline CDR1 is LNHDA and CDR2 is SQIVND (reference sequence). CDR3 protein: CASRTFGELFF. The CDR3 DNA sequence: TGTGCCAGTAGGACATTCGGGGAGCTGTTTTTT.

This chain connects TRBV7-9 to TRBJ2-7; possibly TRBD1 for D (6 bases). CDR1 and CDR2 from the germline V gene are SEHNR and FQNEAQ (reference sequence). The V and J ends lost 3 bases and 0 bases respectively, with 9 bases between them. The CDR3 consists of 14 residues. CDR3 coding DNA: TGTGCCAGCAGCTTCGGACAGCCCTCCTACGAGCAGTACTTC. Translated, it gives CASSFGQPSYEQYF.

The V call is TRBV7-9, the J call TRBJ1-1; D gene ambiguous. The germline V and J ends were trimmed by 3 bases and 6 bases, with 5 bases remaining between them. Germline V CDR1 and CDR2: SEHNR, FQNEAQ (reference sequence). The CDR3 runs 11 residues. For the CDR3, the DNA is TGTGCCAGCAGCTTGTTTCCTGAAGCTTTCTTT. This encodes CASSLFPEAFF.

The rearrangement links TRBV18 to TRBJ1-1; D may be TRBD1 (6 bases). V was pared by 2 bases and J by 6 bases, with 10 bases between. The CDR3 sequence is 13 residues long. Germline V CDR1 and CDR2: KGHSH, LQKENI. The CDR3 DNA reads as TGTGCCAGCTCACCAAGAGGGGGGGCTGAAGCTTTCTTT. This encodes CASSPRGGAEAFF.

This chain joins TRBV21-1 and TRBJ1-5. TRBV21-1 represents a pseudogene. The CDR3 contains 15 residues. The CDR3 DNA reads TGTGCCAGCAGCAACGGGTCGGGGGGCAATCAGCCCCAGCATTTT. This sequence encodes CASSNGSGGNQPQHF.